This record looks at one T cell receptor beta chain sequence and its context. TCR beta cDNA came from around 500 ng total RNA, primed with a constant-region primer. Investigators got TCR beta libraries out of three nested multiplex PCR rounds, done with slightly modified ARM-PCR. TRBV1-TRBV30 forward primers paired with a C-beta reverse primer were used in the first two PCR rounds, which ran 9 to 10 cycles each. TCRdb fed the multiplex PCR reads into MiXCR, producing one record per CDR3 protein. The data hold 150,000 to 200,000 distinct CDR3 sequences, with around 81% observed a single time. The tissue used was unsorted bulk material of roughly 17-33 mg. RNA and DNA were co-extracted from it with the AllPrep DNA/RNA mini kit. The data belong to a study of tumor-infiltrating lymphocytes in primary liver carcinoma. At the level of the study: Samples produced roughly 3.65 to 7.5 million productive TCRbeta reads, comparable across tissue types.

The CDR3 covers 15 residues. The V and J ends lost 2 bases and 3 bases respectively, with 11 bases between them. Germline V gene sequence: CDR1 MNHNS, CDR2 SASEGT. The genes are TRBV6-1 and TRBJ2-1; possibly TRBD2 for D (5 bases). This receptor was identified in a man in his forties or fifties with primary liver carcinoma and hepatitis B virus infection. Sequencing was performed on tumor tissue from primary liver carcinoma. The CDR3 loop is CASSESSRIYNEQFF. The CDR3 DNA reads as TGTGCCAGCAGTGAATCTAGCAGGATCTACAATGAGCAGTTCTTC.